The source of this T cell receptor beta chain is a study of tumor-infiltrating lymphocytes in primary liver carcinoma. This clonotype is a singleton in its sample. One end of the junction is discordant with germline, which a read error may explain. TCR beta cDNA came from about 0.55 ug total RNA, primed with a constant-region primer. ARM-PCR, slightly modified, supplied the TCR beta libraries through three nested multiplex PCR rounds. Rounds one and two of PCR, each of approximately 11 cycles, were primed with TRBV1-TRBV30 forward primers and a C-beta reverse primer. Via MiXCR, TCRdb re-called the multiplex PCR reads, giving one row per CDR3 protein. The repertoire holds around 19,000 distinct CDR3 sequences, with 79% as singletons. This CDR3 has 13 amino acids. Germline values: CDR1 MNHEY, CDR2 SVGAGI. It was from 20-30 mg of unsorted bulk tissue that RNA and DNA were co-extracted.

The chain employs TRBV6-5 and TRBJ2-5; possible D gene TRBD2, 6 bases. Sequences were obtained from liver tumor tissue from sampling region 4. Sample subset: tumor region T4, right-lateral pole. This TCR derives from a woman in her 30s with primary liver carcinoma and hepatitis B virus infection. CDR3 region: CANSTDRGLTQYF. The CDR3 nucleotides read TGTGCCAACAGTACCGATAGGGGACTGACCCAGTATTTC.